The 27 T cell receptor beta chains below come from one sample, sequenced in a study of OX40 agonist ivuxolimab in advanced cancers. Measured with immunoSEQ multiplex PCR; TCRdb has only the in-frame clones, and not every one. Among 20,000 to 25,000 clones listed, about nine tenths were seen once. The source was CD4+ or CD8+ T cells sorted from blood, collected in a trial of the OX40 agonist ivuxolimab. The receptors originated from an adult with an advanced solid tumor such as melanoma, head and neck, liver or kidney cancer.

This chain connects TRBV2 to TRBJ2-1; the D gene is possibly TRBD2 (7 bases). CDR1 is SNHLY and CDR2 is FYNNEI in the germline V gene. The CDR3 loop spans 20 amino acids. Trimming took off 4 bases at V and 6 bases at J, with 31 bases between the two ends. The CDR3 nucleotides read TGTGCCAGCAGTGTCTTTCACAGGGAGTCGGGCGGGAGCTTTATCAATGAGCAGTTCTTC. The encoded protein is CASSVFHRESGGSFINEQFF.

This clone is labeled as medium-sized. This chain uses TRBV28 with TRBJ1-1; 7 positions agree with TRBD1. The germline V gene encodes CDR1 MDHEN and CDR2 SYDVKM. The CDR3 has 17 amino acids. Losses at the gene ends were 4 bases for V and 5 bases for J; bases not matched to a gene: 16. CDR3 sequence reads: CASSSPRTGAGWTEAFF. The CDR3 coding sequence is TGTGCCAGCAGTTCACCTCGCACAGGGGCGGGATGGACTGAAGCTTTCTTT. Full variable domain (outside the CDR3, taken from reference TRBV28 and TRBJ1-1): DVKVTQSSRYLVKRTGEKVFLECVQDMDHENMFWYRQDPGLGLRLIYFSYDVKMKEKGDIPEGYSVSREKKERFSLILESASTNQTSMYLCASSSPRTGAGWTEAFFGQGTRLTVV.

The genes are TRBV7-8 and TRBJ2-5; D may correspond to TRBD1 or TRBD2 (7 bases each). Deletions cut 2 bases from V and 3 bases from J, with 16 bases between. Looked up from germline, CDR1 is SGHVS and CDR2 is FQNEAQ. This CDR3 contains 16 residues. The CDR3, as DNA: TGTGCCAGCAGCTTAAGGGTGGGGGGGACAGAAGAGACCCAGTACTTC. Protein: CASSLRVGGTEETQYF.

This clone was seen a single time. V usage is TRBV5-1 and J usage is TRBJ2-1; the D is unclear. The V and J ends lost 4 bases and 8 bases respectively, with 10 bases between them. The CDR3 spans 12 residues. CDR1 is SGHRS, CDR2 YFSETQ, per germline. In nucleotides, the CDR3 is TGCGCCAGCAGCCCCTCTAGGGATGAGCAGTTCTTC. This codes for CASSPSRDEQFF.

The gene calls are TRBV7-3 and TRBJ2-2; 7 nucleotides line up with TRBD2. The junction had 9 bases not matched to a gene; V was cut back by 5 bases and J by 6 bases. The CDR3 is 15 residues long. Germline assignment: CDR1 SGHTA and CDR2 FQGTGA. CDR3 DNA: TGTGCCAGCAGCCGCGGGACTCGGGGGGCCGGGGAGCTGTTTTTT. It codes for CASSRGTRGAGELFF.

CDR3 sequence: CASSSGTASFNEQFF. CDR3 DNA: TGCGCCAGCAGCTCCGGGACAGCAAGTTTCAATGAGCAGTTCTTC. V and J are TRBV5-1 and TRBJ2-1, with TRBD1 matching 7 bases. Germline V gene data show CDR1 as SGHRS and CDR2 as YFSETQ. The CDR3 runs to 15 residues. V lost 3 bases and J lost 6; bases outside the gene matches: 9.

The chain employs TRBV14 and TRBJ1-1; D not certain. V dropped 10 bases and J dropped 0 bases, with 24 bases sitting between them. This CDR3 contains 17 residues. Germline CDR1 SGHDN, CDR2 FVKESK. The CDR3 DNA reads TGTGCCAACCCGTCGCTTAAGTCTCAGGTTTTGAACACTGAAGCTTTCTTT. Protein sequence: CANPSLKSQVLNTEAFF.

J is TRBJ1-2 and V is TRBV7-9, with TRBD1 matching over 7 bases. V gave up 4 bases and J gave up 3 bases; unmatched junction bases: 8. The CDR3 is 15 residues long. Germline-derived CDR1 and CDR2 are SEHNR and FQNEAQ (reference sequence). The CDR3 coding sequence is TGTGCCAGCAGCTATACCGGGACAGCTCACTATGGCTACACCTTC. It specifies CASSYTGTAHYGYTF.

This chain links TRBV5-6 with TRBJ2-7; D uncertain. This CDR3 is built from 15 residues. The V end was cut by 3 bases, the J end by 1 base, with 14 bases between. CDR1 and CDR2 (germline): SGHDT, YYEEEE. CDR3 residues: CASSSPGDGSYEQYF. The CDR3 nucleotides are TGTGCCAGCAGCTCTCCCGGCGACGGTTCCTACGAGCAGTACTTC.

This clone is medium-sized (0.01 to 0.1%). The chain carries TRBV7-9 and TRBJ2-5; D is ambiguous. V was cut by 4 bases and J by 1 base, with 13 bases left in between. The CDR3 covers 15 residues. Germline CDR1 reads SEHNR; CDR2 reads FQNEAQ (reference sequence). This CDR3 is CASSWRGVGQETQYF. CDR3 in DNA: TGTGCCAGCAGCTGGCGTGGGGTTGGCCAAGAGACCCAGTACTTC.

This clone turned up a few times. The J gene is TRBJ2-6, the V gene TRBV27; D call uncertain. Germline V CDR1 and CDR2: MNHEY, SMNVEV (reference sequence). Trimming pared 8 bases from V and 0 bases from J, leaving 8 bases between. The CDR3 consists of 14 residues. CDR3 in amino acids: CASLSYSGANVLTF. The CDR3 bases are TGTGCCAGCCTCAGCTACTCTGGGGCCAACGTCCTGACTTTC.

This rearrangement joins TRBV18 to TRBJ2-5, with 7 bases matching TRBD1. The CDR3 sequence is 14 residues long. Germline CDR1 is KGHSH and CDR2 is LQKENI. The trim removed 3 bases at V and 2 bases at J, leaving 3 bases unmatched. The CDR3 nucleotides are TGTGCCAGCTCACCCCGGGACAGTCAAGAGACCCAGTACTTC. Protein: CASSPRDSQETQYF.

The V call is TRBV7-9, the J call TRBJ2-7; D gene uncertain. From germline, CDR1 is SEHNR and CDR2 FQNEAQ (reference sequence). The CDR3 loop spans 14 amino acids. Between the trimmed V and J ends, which lost 4 bases and 3 bases, there was a span of 13 bases. CDR3 coding DNA: TGTGCCAGCAGCTCCCCCGTCGAGGACTACGAGCAGTACTTC. It yields the protein CASSSPVEDYEQYF. Using reference TRBV7-9 and TRBJ2-7 for the parts outside the CDR3, the full variable domain is DTGVSQNPRHKITKRGQNVTFRCDPISEHNRLYWYRQTLGQGPEFLTYFQNEAQLEKSRLLSDRFSAERPKGSFSTLEIQRTEQGDSAMYLCASSSPVEDYEQYFGPGTRLTVT.

The chain links TRBV5-6 to TRBJ1-1, with D possibly being TRBD1 (6 bases). V was pared by 2 bases and J by 10 bases, with 18 bases between. Germline assignment: CDR1 SGHDT and CDR2 YYEEEE. CDR3 length: 14 residues. The CDR3 here is CASSFAGAVPGAFF. For the CDR3, the DNA is TGTGCCAGCAGCTTCGCAGGGGCGGTTCCTGGAGCTTTCTTT.

V and J are TRBV30 and TRBJ1-2; D uncertain. Per the germline V gene, CDR1 is GTSNPN and CDR2 is SVGIG (reference sequence). Trimming stripped 6 bases from V and 3 bases from J, with 5 bases between. CDR3 length: 10 amino acids. The CDR3 region is CACLDYGYTF. Here the CDR3 DNA reads TGTGCCTGTCTGGACTATGGCTACACCTTC.

This clone was recorded a few times. The chain joins TRBV19 to TRBJ1-5; weak D call: TRBD1 (5 bases). The CDR3 is made up of 15 amino acids. Germline V lookup: CDR1 LNHDA, CDR2 SQIVND (reference sequence). Trimming cost V 4 bases and J 2 bases, with 12 bases left between them. The DNA of the CDR3 is TGTGCCAGTAGTAAGGTCGCACAGGGCAATCAGCCCCAGCATTTT. It encodes CASSKVAQGNQPQHF. The variable domain in full, completed from reference TRBV19 and TRBJ1-5, reads DGGITQSPKYLFRKEGQNVTLSCEQNLNHDAMYWYRQDPGQGLRLIYYSQIVNDFQKGDIAEGYSVSREKKESFPLTVTSAQKNPTAFYLCASSKVAQGNQPQHFGDGTRLSIL.

The chain combines TRBV5-1 with TRBJ2-7; possibly TRBD1 for D (6 bases). This CDR3 region has 15 residues. V lost 2 bases and J lost 6, with 18 bases in between. The germline V gene encodes CDR1 SGHRS and CDR2 YFSETQ. DNA of the CDR3: TGCGCCAGCAGCTTCTTCGACAGGTTGTTAGCCGAGCAGTACTTC. It translates to CASSFFDRLLAEQYF.

V gene TRBV7-6 combines with J gene TRBJ2-5; no reliable D call. Looked up from germline, CDR1 is SGHVS and CDR2 is FNYEAQ. Trimming took 6 bases from V and 2 from J, leaving 7 bases between them. The CDR3 is 12 amino acids. The CDR3 DNA reads as TGTGCCAGCAGGACTTGGCAAGAGACCCAGTACTTC. Encoded protein: CASRTWQETQYF.

This clone showed up just a few times. V and J are TRBV7-9 and TRBJ1-2; D gene unclear. In germline, CDR1 is SEHNR, CDR2 FQNEAQ (reference sequence). V was trimmed by 5 bases and J by 4 bases, leaving 11 bases between them. The CDR3 extends over 13 amino acids. The CDR3 nucleotides read TGTGCCAGCAGCCAAGAAAACAGCTATGGCTACACCTTC. Translation: CASSQENSYGYTF. The whole variable domain, filled in from reference TRBV7-9 and TRBJ1-2, reads DTGVSQNPRHKITKRGQNVTFRCDPISEHNRLYWYRQTLGQGPEFLTYFQNEAQLEKSRLLSDRFSAERPKGSFSTLEIQRTEQGDSAMYLCASSQENSYGYTFGSGTRLTVV.

This rearrangement joins TRBV28 to TRBJ2-7; D is uncertain. The CDR3 extends over 15 amino acids. Per germline, CDR1 MDHEN and CDR2 SYDVKM. Trimming left V 2 bases short and J 2 bases short, with 13 bases between. The CDR3 nucleotides read TGTGCCAGCAGTTTACTCGGCAGCCTCGCCTACGAGCAGTACTTC. Protein: CASSLLGSLAYEQYF.

The rearrangement links TRBV5-1 to TRBJ2-5; D is ambiguous. The V gene lost 3 bases and the J gene lost 5 bases, with 17 bases spanning the gap. Germline V gene sequence: CDR1 SGHRS, CDR2 YFSETQ. The CDR3 extends over 15 amino acids. DNA for the CDR3: TGCGCCAGCAGCTCATTCAGAGACTTGAGGGAGACCCAGTACTTC. It translates to CASSSFRDLRETQYF.

This chain joins TRBV6-5 and TRBJ2-7; TRBD2 matches 8 bases. The V gene's germline CDR1 is MNHEY and CDR2 SVGAGI. The CDR3 runs to 12 residues. The V gene end was trimmed by 6 bases and the J gene end by 5 bases; junction bases not matched to a gene: 3. The CDR3 sequence is CASRGRGDEQYF. CDR3 coding DNA: TGTGCCAGCAGGGGGCGGGGGGACGAGCAGTACTTC.

The rearrangement joins TRBV5-1 to TRBJ2-7; D possibly corresponds to TRBD2 (5 bases). This CDR3 contains 14 residues. Germline V lookup: CDR1 SGHRS, CDR2 YFSETQ. The ends were cut back, 3 bases at V and 3 bases at J, with 13 bases in the middle. Written as DNA, the CDR3 is TGCGCCAGCAGCTCGGAGGTCTCCGTCTACGAGCAGTACTTC. This translates into CASSSEVSVYEQYF.

The rearrangement uses TRBV5-1 and TRBJ2-1; D unresolved. Per germline, CDR1 SGHRS and CDR2 YFSETQ. The CDR3 has 14 residues. Between the trimmed V and J ends, which lost 2 bases and 5 bases, there was a span of 11 bases. The CDR3 DNA is TGCGCCAGCAGCTTTTTAAGTACGGACAATGAGCAGTTCTTC. Amino acid sequence: CASSFLSTDNEQFF.

The gene calls are TRBV10-1 and TRBJ2-1; 12 bases line up with TRBD2. Germline assignment: CDR1 WNHNN and CDR2 SYGVQD (reference sequence). The junction had 2 bases not matched to a gene; V was cut back by 3 bases and J by 2 bases. CDR3 length equals 16 residues. Here the CDR3 DNA reads TGCGCCAGCAGTGACCTAGCGGGAGGGCCCTACAATGAGCAGTTCTTC. This sequence encodes CASSDLAGGPYNEQFF.

The chain recombines TRBV28 with TRBJ2-5; TRBD2 is a possible D gene (5 bases). With 1 base removed from V and 4 bases from J, the gap between germline ends came to 10 bases. Looked up from germline, CDR1 is MDHEN and CDR2 is SYDVKM. The CDR3 extends over 14 amino acids. CDR3 in amino acids: CASSLYGEIETQYF. CDR3 bases: TGTGCCAGCAGTTTATATGGGGAGATAGAGACCCAGTACTTC.

This chain joins TRBV2 and TRBJ2-7, with D perhaps matching TRBD2 (7 bases). Trimming cost V 6 bases and J 3 bases, with 18 bases left between them. The germline CDR1 and CDR2 sequences are SNHLY and FYNNEI. The CDR3 covers 15 residues. The CDR3 sequence: CASSQGGGGRYEQYF. In DNA, the CDR3 is TGTGCCAGCAGCCAAGGGGGGGGTGGCCGCTACGAGCAGTACTTC.